This is a list of T cell receptor beta chains from one sample in a study of spatial heterogeneity in lung cancer. TCRdb itself ran the 5' RACE reads through MiXCR, one entry per CDR3 protein. The sample carries fewer than 9,500 distinct CDR3 sequences, around 9.7% recorded once. The sequences come from normal lung tissue next to the tumor, collected at surgery. The receptors were sampled from a male donor with early-stage non-small cell lung cancer. Each CDR3 is given with its conserved first and last residue. The D gene is left open where the match is weak. A row's size may be missing; if present it is once, few, many or a size class.

d_gene | abundance | j_gene | v_gene | CDR3aa | CDR3nt
NA | many | TRBJ2-7 | TRBV5-1 | CASSLRGEQYF | TGCGCCAGCAGCTTGAGGGGGGAGCAGTACTTC
TRBD2 | many | TRBJ2-4 | TRBV20-1 | CSARDRSGRAAKNIQYF | TGCAGTGCTAGAGATCGATCAGGGAGGGCTGCCAAAAACATTCAGTACTTC
TRBD2 | many | TRBJ2-2 | TRBV19 | CASSISGRGELFF | TGTGCCAGTAGTATTAGCGGGAGAGGGGAGCTGTTTTTT
TRBD1 | many | TRBJ2-3 | TRBV2 | CASKFGTGGGSTDTQYF | TGTGCCAGCAAGTTTGGGACAGGGGGCGGCTCGACAGATACGCAGTATTTT
TRBD2 | many | TRBJ2-1 | TRBV7-8 | CASSLTSGSSEQFF | TGTGCCAGCAGCTTGACTAGCGGGAGTAGTGAGCAGTTCTTC
NA | many | TRBJ1-1 | TRBV5-1 | CASSPGPMNTEAFF | TGCGCCAGCAGCCCTGGACCGATGAACACTGAAGCTTTCTTT
NA | medium-sized | TRBJ2-5 | TRBV5-4 | CASSLLPRETQYF | TGTGCCAGCAGCTTACTCCCTCGAGAGACCCAGTACTTC
TRBD1 | many | TRBJ1-4 | TRBV18 | CASSPPGQANEKLFF | TGTGCCAGCTCACCCCCGGGACAGGCGAATGAAAAACTGTTTTTT
TRBD2 | medium-sized | TRBJ2-3 | TRBV7-6 | CASSLDVLAGADTQYF | TGTGCCAGCAGCTTAGACGTCCTAGCGGGAGCAGATACGCAGTATTTT
NA | medium-sized | TRBJ2-5 | TRBV20-1 | CSAYRDTSKTQYF | TGCAGTGCCTACCGGGACACCAGTAAGACCCAGTACTTC
TRBD1 | medium-sized | TRBJ2-3 | TRBV27 | CASSMTGPDTQYF | TGTGCCAGCAGTATGACAGGGCCAGATACGCAGTATTTT
TRBD1 | many | TRBJ2-1 | TRBV6-1 | CASTPTGQGFNEQFF | TGTGCCAGCACCCCAACGGGACAGGGATTCAATGAGCAGTTCTTC
NA | many | TRBJ2-1 | TRBV5-1 | CASSLAGSYNEQFF | TGCGCCAGCAGCTTGGCGGGCTCCTACAATGAGCAGTTCTTC
NA | large | TRBJ2-5 | TRBV20-1 | CSALKETQYF | TGCAGTGCCTTGAAAGAGACCCAGTACTTC
NA | many | TRBJ1-2 | TRBV7-9 | CASRSQGTYGYTF | TGTGCCAGCAGATCGCAGGGAACTTATGGCTACACCTTC
TRBD2 | medium-sized | TRBJ2-7 | TRBV20-1 | CSARRASSGSSYEQYF | TGCAGTGCCCGCCGGGCTTCTAGCGGGAGTTCCTACGAGCAGTACTTC
NA | many | TRBJ2-5 | TRBV2 | CASSVSETQYF | TGTGCCAGCAGTGTTTCGGAGACCCAGTACTTC
TRBD2 | many | TRBJ2-1 | TRBV28 | CASRLGLAGAYNEQFF | TGTGCCAGCAGACTCGGACTAGCGGGAGCCTACAATGAGCAGTTCTTC
NA | many | TRBJ1-4 | TRBV27 | CASSLSPDQAPNEKLFF | TGTGCCAGCAGTTTATCTCCTGACCAGGCGCCGAATGAAAAACTGTTTTTT
NA | many | TRBJ2-7 | TRBV28 | CASSPPGRVSYEQYF | TGTGCCAGCAGTCCGCCGGGACGGGTCTCCTACGAGCAGTACTTC
NA | many | TRBJ1-2 | TRBV6-1 | CASSEAGADYGYTF | TGTGCCAGCAGTGAAGCAGGGGCTGACTATGGCTACACCTTC
NA | medium-sized | TRBJ2-1 | TRBV9 | CASRSYNEQFF | TGTGCCAGCAGGTCCTACAATGAGCAGTTCTTC
NA | many | TRBJ2-1 | TRBV7-9 | CASSLVGGPGVNEQFF | TGTGCCAGCAGCTTAGTCGGGGGACCGGGGGTCAATGAGCAGTTCTTC
NA | many | TRBJ1-2 | TRBV12-3/TRBV12-4 | CASGAAARNYGYTF | TGTGCCAGCGGAGCGGCGGCCAGAAACTATGGCTACACCTTC
NA | many | TRBJ1-5 | TRBV5-6 | CASSLDGAYQPQHF | TGTGCCAGCAGCTTGGACGGGGCATATCAGCCCCAGCATTTT
NA | many | TRBJ1-1 | TRBV5-4 | CASSSPVGGGPEAFF | TGTGCCAGCAGCTCCCCGGTGGGGGGTGGGCCTGAAGCTTTCTTT
NA | many | TRBJ2-7 | TRBV28 | CASSPLGEQYEQYF | TGTGCCAGCAGCCCCCTCGGGGAACAGTACGAGCAGTACTTC
NA | many | TRBJ2-3 | TRBV24-1 | CATSEAGTDTQYF | TGTGCCACCAGTGAGGCAGGCACAGATACGCAGTATTTT
NA | many | TRBJ2-7 | TRBV6-5 | CASSYQRDSYEQYF | TGTGCCAGCAGTTACCAAAGAGACTCCTACGAGCAGTACTTC
TRBD1 | many | TRBJ1-2 | TRBV7-2 | CASRSSGGSGYTF | TGTGCCAGCAGGTCGTCAGGGGGCAGTGGCTACACCTTC
TRBD2 | medium-sized | TRBJ2-1 | TRBV6-2/TRBV6-3 | CASSWTSGVWNEQFF | TGTGCCAGCAGTTGGACTAGCGGGGTTTGGAATGAGCAGTTCTTC
NA | NA | TRBJ1-5 | TRBV18 | CASSPGGGQPQHF | TGTGCCAGCTCACCCGGGGGCGGTCAGCCCCAGCATTTT
NA | medium-sized | TRBJ2-2 | TRBV7-9 | CASSFGGELFF | TGTGCCAGCAGCTTCGGCGGGGAGCTGTTTTTT
TRBD2 | NA | TRBJ2-3 | TRBV2 | CASSASPGTSGGDTQYF | TGTGCCAGCAGTGCTAGCCCCGGGACTAGCGGTGGTGATACGCAGTATTTT
NA | medium-sized | TRBJ2-2 | TRBV20-1 | CSAIRDLSTGELFF | TGCAGTGCTATCCGGGACTTGTCCACCGGGGAGCTGTTTTTT
NA | many | TRBJ1-1 | TRBV28 | CASSFQSNTEAFF | TGTGCCAGCAGTTTCCAATCGAACACTGAAGCTTTCTTT
NA | medium-sized | TRBJ2-2 | TRBV19 | CASSIPPGYGELFF | TGTGCCAGTAGTATACCGCCAGGATACGGGGAGCTGTTTTTT
TRBD1 | many | TRBJ2-2 | TRBV12-3/TRBV12-4 | CASSLGTGYTGELFF | TGTGCCAGCAGTTTAGGGACAGGCTACACCGGGGAGCTGTTTTTT
TRBD2 | few | TRBJ2-1 | TRBV6-2/TRBV6-3 | CASSYELSGRNQQFF | TGTGCCAGCAGTTATGAGCTTAGCGGGAGGAATCAGCAGTTCTTC
NA | many | TRBJ2-7 | TRBV6-1 | CASNLQTPYEQYF | TGTGCCAGCAACCTACAGACCCCCTACGAGCAGTACTTC
TRBD1 | NA | TRBJ2-1 | TRBV4-1 | CASSQVVRGRNEQFF | TGCGCCAGCAGCCAAGTTGTAAGGGGGCGGAATGAGCAGTTCTTC
NA | many | TRBJ1-1 | TRBV4-1 | CASSQEAPGWNTEAFF | TGCGCCAGCAGCCAAGAAGCCCCGGGGTGGAACACTGAAGCTTTCTTT
NA | many | TRBJ2-7 | TRBV5-1 | CASSLDGPGEREQYF | TGCGCCAGCAGCTTGGACGGCCCGGGAGAACGCGAGCAGTACTTC
TRBD1 | NA | TRBJ1-5 | TRBV27 | CASSSQGAQQPQHF | TGTGCCAGCAGTTCCCAGGGGGCGCAGCAGCCCCAGCATTTT
NA | many | TRBJ1-6 | TRBV20-1 | CSARDPSANNSPLHF | TGCAGTGCTAGAGATCCTTCGGCCAATAATTCACCCCTCCACTTT
NA | many | TRBJ2-5 | TRBV29-1 | CSVGASVGETQYF | TGCAGCGTTGGAGCGTCTGTTGGGGAGACCCAGTACTTC
NA | few | TRBJ1-1 | TRBV25-1 | CASSSRSQRNTEAFF | TGTGCCAGCAGCTCCCGTTCCCAGAGGAACACTGAAGCTTTCTTT
NA | NA | TRBJ2-2 | TRBV5-1 | CASSSGHQANTGELFF | TGCGCCAGCAGCTCGGGACATCAAGCGAACACCGGGGAGCTGTTTTTT
NA | large | TRBJ2-5 | TRBV28 | CASRLPGQKETQYF | TGTGCCAGCAGGCTACCCGGACAGAAAGAGACCCAGTACTTC
NA | many | TRBJ1-3 | TRBV12-3/TRBV12-4 | CASSLFFGNTIYF | TGTGCCAGCAGTTTATTTTTTGGAAACACCATATATTTT